A single sample gave rise to the 8 T cell receptor beta chains below, sequenced in a study of somatic mutations in cytotoxic T cells in rheumatoid arthritis (dated by TCRdb to about 2017). The library was prepared using the immunoSEQ multiplex PCR assay. TCRdb holds this immuneACCESS table with in-frame rearrangements only. Some clones are missing; in checked studies, unresolved V genes explain under half, and the rest has no known cause. This sample comprises around 20,000 clones, roughly four fifths of them detected only once. Over 12% of the sample is taken by the ten largest. The source material was CD8+ T cells sorted from blood. The receptor source for this set is an adult with rheumatoid arthritis.

This clone has only one observation. V usage is TRBV29-1 and J usage is TRBJ2-7; 7 bases line up with TRBD2. Germline CDR1 SQVTM, CDR2 ANQGSEA. With V trimmed by 7 bases and J by 5 bases, 11 bases remained unmatched. This CDR3 is 13 amino acids long. Here the CDR3 reads CSAGTWEGNEQYF. In DNA, the CDR3 is TGCAGCGCTGGGACCTGGGAGGGGAACGAGCAGTACTTC.

The chain carries TRBV7-6 and TRBJ1-4, with D perhaps TRBD1 (5 bases). The CDR3 covers 14 residues. Germline assignment: CDR1 SGHVS and CDR2 FNYEAQ. V was trimmed by 5 bases and J by 8 bases, leaving 15 bases between them. The CDR3 is CASSRRGVGEKLFF. The CDR3 DNA follows: TGTGCCAGCAGCCGACGGGGCGTTGGCGAAAAACTGTTTTTT. The entire variable domain, with the rest obtained from reference TRBV7-6 and TRBJ1-4, is as follows: GAGVSQSPRYKVTKRGQDVALRCDPISGHVSLYWYRQALGQGPEFLTYFNYEAQQDKSGLPNDRFSAERPEGSISTLTIQRTEQRDSAMYRCASSRRGVGEKLFFGSGTQLSVL.

The chain joins TRBV9 to TRBJ2-3, with 10 bases matching TRBD2. This CDR3 region has 15 residues. Looked up from germline, CDR1 is SGDLS and CDR2 is YYNGEE. V shed 0 bases, J shed 7 bases, and the junction held 5 bases outside the gene matches. The CDR3: CASSVASGGGNTQYF. The CDR3 DNA sequence: TGTGCCAGCAGCGTAGCTAGCGGGGGTGGCAATACGCAGTATTTT.

V and J are TRBV4-1 and TRBJ2-1, with TRBD2 identical over 7 bases. Unmatched junction bases numbered 14, after V lost 1 base and J lost 8 bases. Germline V gene sequence: CDR1 MGHRA, CDR2 YSYEKL. The CDR3 loop spans 17 amino acids. The CDR3 DNA follows: TGCGCCAGCAGCCAAGCGAGCGGGGCCTTTAGGTCCGATGAGCAGTTCTTC. Its protein product is CASSQASGAFRSDEQFF.

This clone was observed a single time. This chain joins TRBV7-9 and TRBJ2-7, with 10 positions matching TRBD2. The junction had 4 bases not matched to a gene; V was cut back by 5 bases and J by 3 bases. The CDR3 spans 14 residues. CDR1 and CDR2 (germline): SEHNR, FQNEAQ (reference sequence). DNA for the CDR3: TGTGCCAGCAGCGCTAGCGGGAGATTCTACGAGCAGTACTTC. Translated: CASSASGRFYEQYF. The variable domain in full, completed from reference TRBV7-9 and TRBJ2-7, reads DTGVSQNPRHKITKRGQNVTFRCDPISEHNRLYWYRQTLGQGPEFLTYFQNEAQLEKSRLLSDRFSAERPKGSFSTLEIQRTEQGDSAMYLCASSASGRFYEQYFGPGTRLTVT.

The J gene is TRBJ1-1, the V gene TRBV4-2; D is perhaps TRBD1 (5 bases). Germline assignment: CDR1 LGHNA and CDR2 YNFKEQ. This CDR3 is 16 amino acids long. The ends were cut back, 1 base at V and 6 bases at J, with 18 bases in the middle. This CDR3 is CASSQGDGELLAEAFF. In DNA, the CDR3 is TGTGCCAGCAGCCAAGGGGACGGCGAATTATTGGCTGAAGCTTTCTTT.

The rearrangement links TRBV13 to TRBJ2-3; D assignment may be TRBD1 or TRBD2 (5 bases each). The CDR3 spans 14 residues. Trimming shortened V by 8 bases and J by 5 bases, and 17 bases separated the two germline ends. Germline V gives CDR1 PRHDT, CDR2 FYEKMQ (reference sequence). This chain's CDR3 is CASGSRGERDTQYF. The DNA for the CDR3 is TGTGCCAGCGGATCTAGAGGGGAAAGAGATACGCAGTATTTT.

The rearrangement links TRBV5-5 to TRBJ2-2, with 12 bases identical to TRBD1. There are 16 residues in the CDR3. V lost 2 bases, J lost 6 bases, and 5 bases stayed unmatched. Germline CDR1 is SGHKS and CDR2 is YYEKEE (reference sequence). The CDR3 sequence: CASSFRDRGRPGELFF. CDR3 sequence (DNA): TGTGCCAGCAGCTTCCGGGACAGGGGGCGTCCCGGGGAGCTGTTTTTT. Complete variable domain (other parts from reference TRBV5-5 and TRBJ2-2): DAGVTQSPTHLIKTRGQQVTLRCSPISGHKSVSWYQQVLGQGPQFIFQYYEKEERGRGNFPDRFSARQFPNYSSELNVNALLLGDSALYLCASSFRDRGRPGELFFGEGSRLTVL.